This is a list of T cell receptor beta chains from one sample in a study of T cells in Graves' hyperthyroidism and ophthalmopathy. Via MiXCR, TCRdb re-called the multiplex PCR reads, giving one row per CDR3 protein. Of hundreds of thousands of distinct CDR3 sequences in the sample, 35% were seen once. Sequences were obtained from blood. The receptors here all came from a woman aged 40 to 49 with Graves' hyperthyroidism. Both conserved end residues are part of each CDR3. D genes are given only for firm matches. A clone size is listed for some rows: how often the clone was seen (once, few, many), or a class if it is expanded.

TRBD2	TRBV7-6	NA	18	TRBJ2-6	TGTGCCAGCGCGATCGGGACTAGCGGAGTCTCTGGGGCCAACGTCCTGACTTTC	CASAIGTSGVSGANVLTF
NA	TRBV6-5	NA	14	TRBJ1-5	TGTGCCAGCAGCCCCGCAGGGGCCAATCAGCCCCAGCATTTT	CASSPAGANQPQHF
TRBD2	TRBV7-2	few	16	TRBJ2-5	TGTGCCAGCAGCGGACTAGCGGGAGGGGGAAGAGAGACCCAGTACTTC	CASSGLAGGGRETQYF
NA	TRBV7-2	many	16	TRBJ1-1	TGTGCCAGCAGCCTAGCACGGCGGGGCAGGAACACTGAAGCTTTCTTT	CASSLARRGRNTEAFF
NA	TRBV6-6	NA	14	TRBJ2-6	TGTGCCATCAGTGAGTCTCCAGGGGCCAACGTCCTGACTTTC	CAISESPGANVLTF
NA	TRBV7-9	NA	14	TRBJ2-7	TGTGCCAGCGGGGGGGTGGCAGGGGCCTACGAGCAGTACTTC	CASGGVAGAYEQYF
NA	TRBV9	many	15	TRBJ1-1	TGTGCCAGCAGCGATGGGATAAGAACGGACACTGAAGCTTTCTTT	CASSDGIRTDTEAFF
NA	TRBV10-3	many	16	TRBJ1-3	TGTGCCACAACTCCGGGGCTTGGACGTCATGGAAACACCATATATTTT	CATTPGLGRHGNTIYF
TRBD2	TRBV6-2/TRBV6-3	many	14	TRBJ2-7	TGTGCCAGCATGGTACTAGCGTCGAGCTACGAGCAGTACTTC	CASMVLASSYEQYF
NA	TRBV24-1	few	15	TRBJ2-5	TGTGCCACCAGTGATGAGCCAGGGGCTACGGAGACCCAGTACTTC	CATSDEPGATETQYF
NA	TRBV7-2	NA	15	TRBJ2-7	TGTGCCAGCAGCTTGGGGGGGGGGGCACCCTACGAGCAGTACTTC	CASSLGGGAPYEQYF
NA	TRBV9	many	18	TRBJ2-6	TGTGCCAGCAGCGCCCCCTGGGAGGGGGGACCTGGGGCCAACGTCCTGACTTTC	CASSAPWEGGPGANVLTF
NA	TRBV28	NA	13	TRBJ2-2	TGTGCCAGCAGGCTAGCCCACACCGGGGAGCTGTTTTTT	CASRLAHTGELFF
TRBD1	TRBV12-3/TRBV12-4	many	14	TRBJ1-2	TGTGCCAGCAGTCAAACCGGGACAGCCTATGGCTACACCTTC	CASSQTGTAYGYTF
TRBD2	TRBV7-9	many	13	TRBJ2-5	TGTGCCAGCAGCTCCGGACTAGCGGGGTCCCAGTACTTC	CASSSGLAGSQYF
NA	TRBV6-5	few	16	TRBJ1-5	TGTGCCAGCAGTTACCGGCGGACCGAACCGCGTCAGCCCCAGCATTTT	CASSYRRTEPRQPQHF
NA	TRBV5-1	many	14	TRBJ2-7	TGCGCCAGCAGCATGAGGCCGAGCTCCTACGAGCAGTACTTC	CASSMRPSSYEQYF